A single sample gave rise to the 21 T cell receptor beta chains below, sequenced in a study of cytomegalovirus exposure and HLA in healthy donors. It was with 60 Vbeta and 13 Jbeta primers that the PCR ran. Libraries were prepared by immunoSEQ multiplex PCR; TCRdb keeps only in-frame clonotypes and omits some of them. The data contain about 130,000 clones, about 8.5% of them singletons. The sequenced sample was PBMCs. Every receptor here comes from a man aged 35 to 55 in good health and CMV-seronegative.

This chain joins TRBV11-2 and TRBJ1-6; 8 nucleotides match TRBD1. Trimming cost V 3 bases and J 7 bases; bases outside gene matches: 11. The CDR3 has 17 amino acids. CDR1 is SGHAT, CDR2 FQNNGV, per germline. For the CDR3, the DNA is TGTGCCAGCAGCTTTATATTGGGTGGACAGGGAAATTCACCCCTCCACTTT. Amino acid sequence: CASSFILGGQGNSPLHF. The full variable domain, its missing parts supplied by reference TRBV11-2 and TRBJ1-6, is EAGVAQSPRYKIIEKRQSVAFWCNPISGHATLYWYQQILGQGPKLLIQFQNNGVVDDSQLPKDRFSAERLKGVDSTLKIQPAKLEDSAVYLCASSFILGGQGNSPLHFGNGTRLTVT.

For this clone: Other nucleotide sequences from this sample produce the same CDR3. The CDR3 DNA reads as TGTGCCAGCAGCTTAGACAGGGGAGGGACTGAAGCTTTCTTT. It yields the protein CASSLDRGGTEAFF. The rearrangement links TRBV11-2 to TRBJ1-1; D is perhaps TRBD1 (6 bases). The length of the CDR3 is 14 residues. V gave up 0 bases and J gave up 5 bases, with 10 bases separating them. Germline V CDR1 and CDR2: SGHAT, FQNNGV.

This chain connects TRBV7-6 to TRBJ1-6; D is possibly TRBD1 (6 bases). V was pared by 1 base and J by 7 bases, with 11 bases between. CDR1 and CDR2 (germline): SGHVS, FNYEAQ. This CDR3 has 15 residues. The CDR3 region has the DNA TGTGCCAGCAGCTTAGGGAGGGGGGGGAATTCACCCCTCCACTTT. It is translated as CASSLGRGGNSPLHF. Complete variable domain (other parts from reference TRBV7-6 and TRBJ1-6): GAGVSQSPRYKVTKRGQDVALRCDPISGHVSLYWYRQALGQGPEFLTYFNYEAQQDKSGLPNDRFSAERPEGSISTLTIQRTEQRDSAMYRCASSLGRGGNSPLHFGNGTRLTVT.

A few counts support this clone. Mismatch with germline at one junction end may stem from a read error. The chain links TRBV19 to TRBJ1-5, with 9 bases identical to TRBD1. Germline CDR1 is LNHDA and CDR2 is SQIVND (reference sequence). CDR3 length: 15 residues. This chain's CDR3 is CASSLDRGFGQPQHF. CDR3 DNA: TGTGCCAGTAGTTTAGACAGGGGGTTTGGTCAGCCCCAGCATTTT.

This clone came up a few times. The J gene is TRBJ1-5, the V gene TRBV19, with TRBD1 matching over 8 bases. The CDR3 is 15 amino acids. After removal of 7 bases from V and 3 bases from J, the junction contained 8 bases not matched to a gene. Per germline, CDR1 LNHDA and CDR2 SQIVND (reference sequence). The CDR3 region is CASNRGDPTNQPQHF. The CDR3 DNA reads as TGTGCCAGTAACAGGGGGGATCCCACCAATCAGCCCCAGCATTTT.

This clone was picked up a small number of times. In DNA form, the CDR3 reads TGTGCCAGCACCTCTACGCGGAGCCCTAACACTGAAGCTTTCTTT. It translates to CASTSTRSPNTEAFF. The gene calls are TRBV11-1 and TRBJ1-1, with D unclear. Per germline, CDR1 SGHAT and CDR2 FQDESV (reference sequence). The CDR3 has 15 residues. V lost 7 bases and J 2 bases, leaving 17 bases between the germline ends.

The V call is TRBV4-2, the J call TRBJ1-1; no clear D gene. The ends were cut back, 3 bases at V and 1 base at J, with 6 bases in the middle. The CDR3 sequence is 13 residues long. Germline V gene lookup returns CDR1 LGHNA and CDR2 YNFKEQ. The CDR3 sequence is CASSQTQNTEAFF. CDR3 nucleotide sequence: TGTGCCAGCAGCCAGACACAGAACACTGAAGCTTTCTTT.

A few counts support this clone. The rearrangement uses TRBV7-2 and TRBJ2-5, with D possibly TRBD2 on 5 matching bases. Germline lookup yields CDR1 SGHTA and CDR2 FQGNSA. The V end was cut by 5 bases, the J end by 1 base, with 11 bases between. The CDR3 is 14 amino acids. Here the CDR3 reads CASSQNRGQETQYF. DNA for the CDR3: TGTGCCAGCAGCCAGAACCGGGGCCAAGAGACCCAGTACTTC.

This chain connects TRBV30 to TRBJ1-2; the D gene is possibly TRBD1 (6 bases). Germline V gives CDR1 GTSNPN, CDR2 SVGIG (reference sequence). This CDR3 contains 15 residues. Trimming cost V 1 base and J 2 bases, with 14 bases left between them. The CDR3 nucleotides are TGTGCCTGGAGTGCCCGGGACACCTTCAACTATGGCTACACCTTC. Its protein product is CAWSARDTFNYGYTF.

The gene calls are TRBV28 and TRBJ2-5; D gene unclear. In germline, CDR1 is MDHEN, CDR2 SYDVKM. CDR3 length: 13 residues. Trimming pared 7 bases from V and 1 base from J, leaving 10 bases between. In DNA form, the CDR3 reads TGTGCCAGCATGGAGCGAATCCAAGAGACCCAGTACTTC. This encodes CASMERIQETQYF.

The chain combines TRBV30 with TRBJ2-5, with 8 bases that match TRBD2. Germline V gene data show CDR1 as GTSNPN and CDR2 as SVGIG (reference sequence). The CDR3 is 16 amino acids. J gave up 5 bases and V 3 bases, and 14 bases lay outside the gene matches. CDR3 residues: CAWRNRGGGRQETQYF. CDR3 in DNA: TGTGCCTGGAGGAACCGAGGCGGGGGGAGGCAGGAGACCCAGTACTTC.

This clone was recorded a few times. The CDR3 DNA reads TGTGCCAGTAGACTTGGACAGGCAAGGGATCAGCCCCAGCATTTT. It translates to CASRLGQARDQPQHF. V and J are TRBV19 and TRBJ1-5, with 7 bases fitting TRBD1. CDR3 length equals 15 residues. Germline CDR1 is LNHDA and CDR2 is SQIVND (reference sequence). The trim removed 6 bases at V and 5 bases at J, leaving 10 bases unmatched.

V and J are TRBV9 and TRBJ1-1; the D gene is possibly TRBD1 (5 bases). V lost 0 bases to trimming and J lost 3 bases, with 12 bases between them. The CDR3 consists of 15 residues. Germline V gene sequence: CDR1 SGDLS, CDR2 YYNGEE. The CDR3 DNA sequence: TGTGCCAGCAGCGTAGTATCCGGAGGGGACACTGAAGCTTTCTTT. It encodes CASSVVSGGDTEAFF.

This clone was observed a handful of times. The V call is TRBV18, the J call TRBJ2-5; D not resolved. The CDR3 sequence is 13 residues long. Trimming left V 0 bases short and J 4 bases short, with 6 bases between. Germline lookup yields CDR1 KGHSH and CDR2 LQKENI. The CDR3 loop is CASSPPVGETQYF. The CDR3 DNA sequence: TGTGCCAGCTCACCACCAGTCGGAGAGACCCAGTACTTC. Full variable domain (rest looked up from reference TRBV18 and TRBJ2-5): NAGVMQNPRHLVRRRGQEARLRCSPMKGHSHVYWYRQLPEEGLKFMVYLQKENIIDESGMPKERFSAEFPKEGPSILRIQQVVRGDSAAYFCASSPPVGETQYFGPGTRLLVL.

CDR3 DNA sequence: TGTGCCAGTAGAACCTACGTGGGGAGTGTGTCCGGGGAGCTGTTTTTT. Translated, it gives CASRTYVGSVSGELFF. The genes are TRBV19 and TRBJ2-2; D may be TRBD2 (5 bases). The CDR3 has 16 amino acids. V lost 6 bases and J lost 6, with 20 bases in between. CDR1 and CDR2 (germline): LNHDA, SQIVND (reference sequence).

This chain links TRBV12-2 with TRBJ1-5; whether TRBD1, the table's D call, matches the DNA was not checked. TRBV12-2 represents a pseudogene. This CDR3 comprises 15 residues. CDR3 in amino acids: CASRLGTGSNQPQHF. The CDR3 nucleotides read TGTGCAAGTCGCTTAGGGACAGGGAGTAATCAGCCCCAGCATTTT.

This clone was observed a handful of times. This chain joins TRBV10-1 and TRBJ2-7, with 8 bases fitting TRBD2. With V trimmed by 4 bases and J by 1 base, 0 bases remained unmatched. Germline CDR1 reads WNHNN; CDR2 reads SYGVQD (reference sequence). This CDR3 comprises 13 residues. The CDR3 region has the DNA TGCGCCAGCAGTGTAGCGGGGTCCTACGAGCAGTACTTC. Protein sequence: CASSVAGSYEQYF.

Concerning this clone: Germline and junction disagree at one end, which may indicate a read error. The genes are TRBV5-4 and TRBJ2-2, with 7 bases aligning to TRBD1. CDR1 and CDR2 from the germline V gene are SGHNT and YYREEE (reference sequence). The CDR3 has 10 residues. The DNA of the CDR3 is TGTGCCAGCAGCCCAGGGGGGCTGTTTTTT. It translates to CASSPGGLFF.

V is TRBV7-8 and J is TRBJ2-5; 14 positions match TRBD2. The V segment lost 4 bases and the J segment 6 bases; nucleotides outside the gene matches: 10. This CDR3 has 17 residues. Per the germline V gene, CDR1 is SGHVS and CDR2 is FQNEAQ. For the CDR3, the DNA is TGTGCCAGCAGCTCCCTTTGGACTAGCGGGGGGCGAAAGACCCAGTACTTC. This codes for CASSSLWTSGGRKTQYF.

This clone showed up just a few times. The chain employs TRBV6-6 and TRBJ2-5; D call uncertain. V gave up 0 bases and J gave up 5 bases, with 13 bases separating them. Per the germline V gene, CDR1 is MNHNY and CDR2 is SVGAGI (reference sequence). This CDR3 spans 15 amino acids. The CDR3: CASSYSTLIDETQYF. DNA for the CDR3: TGTGCCAGCAGTTACTCGACTCTGATTGATGAGACCCAGTACTTC.

CDR3: CAWRGGRTDTQYF. The DNA for the CDR3 is TGTGCCTGGAGGGGGGGGCGTACAGATACGCAGTATTTT. The chain links TRBV30 to TRBJ2-3, with D possibly TRBD2 on 7 matching bases. CDR3 length equals 13 residues. CDR1 and CDR2 (germline): GTSNPN, SVGIG (reference sequence). Between the trimmed V and J ends, which lost 3 bases and 3 bases, there was a span of 10 bases.